These T cell receptor beta chains were read from a single sample in a study of T-cell reconstitution after alpha-beta-depleted transplantation in children. MiXCR, applied by TCRdb to the PCR reads, yields one record per CDR3 protein. Among hundreds of thousands of distinct CDR3 sequences listed, 16% were seen once. Sequencing was performed on PBMCs, mostly from graft donor cells, taken 360 days after TCRalphabeta/CD19-depleted stem cell transplant. Receptors originate from a boy under three years old who had a stem cell transplant for Wiskott-Aldrich syndrome, so the T cells may come from the graft donor. Each CDR3 is given with its conserved first and last residue. The D gene is left open where the match is weak. Size is stated for part of the rows, as once, few or many counts, or as a class when the clone is expanded.

d_gene	v_gene	abundance	j_gene	CDR3nt	CDR3aa
-	TRBV3-1	-	TRBJ2-7	TGTGCCAGCAGCCCTGAACTCTCCTACGAGCAGTACTTC	CASSPELSYEQYF
TRBD1	TRBV4-1	few	TRBJ2-6	TGCGCCAGCAGCCAAGCTCCGGGACAGTCTCCCGGCTCTGGGGCCAACGTCCTGACTTTC	CASSQAPGQSPGSGANVLTF
-	TRBV15	many	TRBJ2-1	TGTGCCACCAGCAAGAGCTCCTACAATGAGCAGTTCTTC	CATSKSSYNEQFF
-	TRBV5-1	few	TRBJ2-7	TGCGCCAGCAGCTTGCGGGGGCGCGACGACGAGCAGTACTTC	CASSLRGRDDEQYF
TRBD2	TRBV29-1	-	TRBJ2-3	TGCAGCGCCGGGACTAGCGGGAGGACAGATACGCAGTATTTT	CSAGTSGRTDTQYF
-	TRBV19	-	TRBJ2-7	TGTGCCAGTAGTATCCAGGGGACCCCCTCCTACGAGCAGTACTTC	CASSIQGTPSYEQYF
TRBD2	TRBV20-1	few	TRBJ2-1	TGCAGTGCTAGGACTAGCGTGAAGGGCAATGAGCAGTTCTTC	CSARTSVKGNEQFF
-	TRBV28	-	TRBJ1-5	TGTGCCAGCAGTTTCCCCGGACTCCCGGGAGGGCATAGCAATCAGCCCCAGCATTTT	CASSFPGLPGGHSNQPQHF
-	TRBV11-2	-	TRBJ2-1	TGTGCCAGCAGCTCCGACTTGTCCTACAATGAGCAGTTCTTC	CASSSDLSYNEQFF
-	TRBV10-3	-	TRBJ2-7	TGTGCCATCAGTGAGTCCACGTGGAACAGGGACCGCTCCGAGCAGTACTTC	CAISESTWNRDRSEQYF
TRBD1	TRBV5-1	-	TRBJ2-7	TGCGCCAGCAGCTGGGGGACAGCTTACGAGCAGTACTTC	CASSWGTAYEQYF
TRBD1	TRBV6-1	few	TRBJ2-7	TGTGCCAGCAGTACGACAGGGTTGGGCGAGCAGTACTTC	CASSTTGLGEQYF
-	TRBV7-9	many	TRBJ2-3	TGTGCCAGCAGCTTAGCCCACGGCACAGATACGCAGTATTTT	CASSLAHGTDTQYF
-	TRBV2	many	TRBJ2-5	TGTGCCAGCAGGGGGCGGGCCCAGTACTTC	CASRGRAQYF
-	TRBV20-1	-	TRBJ2-5	TGCAGTGCTAGGGGACGGGACCAAGAGACCCAGTACTTC	CSARGRDQETQYF
TRBD2	TRBV11-2	-	TRBJ2-2	TGTGCCAGCAGCCCTCGAACCTGGGAGGGTACCGGGGAGCTGTTTTTT	CASSPRTWEGTGELFF
TRBD2	TRBV5-6	-	TRBJ2-1	TGTGCCAGCAGCTTTTCAATGGGGACTAGCAATGAGCAGTTCTTC	CASSFSMGTSNEQFF
TRBD2	TRBV13	few	TRBJ2-2	TGTGCCAGCAGCTTAGCCCAACTAGCGGGAGTGCTTACCGGGGAGCTGTTTTTT	CASSLAQLAGVLTGELFF
TRBD1	TRBV28	-	TRBJ2-5	TGTGCCAGCAGTAACAGGGGGTGGACTGAGACCCAGTACTTC	CASSNRGWTETQYF
TRBD1	TRBV5-6	few	TRBJ2-7	TGTGCCAGCAGCTGGGGGTGGGGGACAGCATCCTACGAGCAGTACTTC	CASSWGWGTASYEQYF
-	TRBV12-3/TRBV12-4	few	TRBJ1-2	TGTGCCAGCAGGGCCAGGGGTCTTAGTGGCTACACCTTC	CASRARGLSGYTF
TRBD1	TRBV12-3/TRBV12-4	few	TRBJ2-7	TGTGCCAGCAGTTTAAGAGGGGGCCCCCACTACGAGCAGTACTTC	CASSLRGGPHYEQYF
TRBD1	TRBV5-1	-	TRBJ2-7	TGCGCCAGCAGCTGGACAGGGGACTACGAGCAGTACTTC	CASSWTGDYEQYF
TRBD2	TRBV4-1	few	TRBJ2-2	TGCGCCAGCAGCCAAGATGTTCTGAGCGGGGGACCTACCGGGGAGCTGTTTTTT	CASSQDVLSGGPTGELFF
TRBD1	TRBV5-1	few	TRBJ2-7	TGCGCCAGCAGCTTGATGTTCGGGACAGGGGACTACGAGCAGTACTTC	CASSLMFGTGDYEQYF
-	TRBV29-1	few	TRBJ2-5	TGCAGCGTTGATACAGGGTCGGGTTTCCAAGAGACCCAGTACTTC	CSVDTGSGFQETQYF
TRBD2	TRBV4-1	-	TRBJ2-1	TGCGCCACCAGAGGGACTAGCCGACACAATGAGCAGTTCTTC	CATRGTSRHNEQFF
-	TRBV7-2	-	TRBJ2-3	TGTGCCAGCAGCTCTTGGGGGGTTTCTAGCACAGATACGCAGTATTTT	CASSSWGVSSTDTQYF
-	TRBV20-1	few	TRBJ1-2	TGCAGTGCCAAGGCGGGGTTTATCTATGGCTACACCTTC	CSAKAGFIYGYTF
TRBD1	TRBV7-2	-	TRBJ2-7	TGTGCCAGCAGCCCCAAAGACAGGGGGCCACCTTGGGACGAGCAGTACTTC	CASSPKDRGPPWDEQYF